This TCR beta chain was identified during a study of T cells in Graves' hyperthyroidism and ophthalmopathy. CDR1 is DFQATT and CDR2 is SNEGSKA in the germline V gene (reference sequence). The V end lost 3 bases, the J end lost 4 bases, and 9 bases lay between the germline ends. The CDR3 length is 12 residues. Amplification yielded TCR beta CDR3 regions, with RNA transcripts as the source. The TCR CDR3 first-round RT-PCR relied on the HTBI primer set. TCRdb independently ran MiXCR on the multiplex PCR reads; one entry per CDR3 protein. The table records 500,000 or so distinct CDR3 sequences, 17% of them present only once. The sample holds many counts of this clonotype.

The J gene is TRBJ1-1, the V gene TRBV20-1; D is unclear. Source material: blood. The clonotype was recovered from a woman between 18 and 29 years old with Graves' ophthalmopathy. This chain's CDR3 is CSASGPFTEAFF. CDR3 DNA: TGCAGTGCTAGTGGTCCGTTCACTGAAGCTTTCTTT.